The rows below give T cell receptor beta chains drawn from one sample of a study of blood T cell repertoires in COVID-19. Sequenced by immunoSEQ multiplex PCR; TCRdb stores in-frame clones only, minus some. The data hold some 170,000 clones, with about 92% observed a single time. Sequencing was done on a sample of peripheral blood. These TCRs come from a woman aged 55-69 years with COVID-19, enrolled during active disease. CDR3s include the opening cysteine and the closing phenylalanine or tryptophan. Each record gives: J gene, V gene, D gene, clone size, CDR3 protein, CDR3 DNA. The D gene is left open where the match is weak. The size entry is marked missing in some rows and otherwise reads once, few, many or a size class.

j_gene: TRBJ1-2
v_gene: TRBV5-6
d_gene: TRBD1
abundance: -
CDR3aa: CASSIGTAQGGYTF
CDR3nt: TGTGCCAGCAGCATAGGGACAGCTCAAGGTGGCTACACCTTC

j_gene: TRBJ1-1
v_gene: TRBV5-6
d_gene: -
abundance: few
CDR3aa: CASSLAHHRRTILRTEAFF
CDR3nt: TGTGCCAGCAGCTTGGCTCATCATCGTCGGACTATCCTCCGCACTGAAGCTTTCTTT

j_gene: TRBJ1-5
v_gene: TRBV18
d_gene: TRBD1
abundance: -
CDR3aa: CASSPDRGGESAQHF
CDR3nt: TGTGCCAGCTCACCGGACAGGGGCGGGGAATCGGCCCAGCATTTT

j_gene: TRBJ2-1
v_gene: TRBV3-1/TRBV3-2
d_gene: -
abundance: few
CDR3aa: CASSLTTDEQFF
CDR3nt: TGTGCCAGCAGTTTGACTACCGATGAGCAGTTCTTC

j_gene: TRBJ2-3
v_gene: TRBV5-6
d_gene: -
abundance: -
CDR3aa: CASRKWGRDTQYF
CDR3nt: TGTGCCAGCAGGAAGTGGGGGCGGGATACGCAGTATTTT

j_gene: TRBJ2-2
v_gene: TRBV24-1
d_gene: -
abundance: -
CDR3aa: CATSDKGTGELFF
CDR3nt: TGTGCCACCAGTGATAAAGGGACAGGGGAGCTGTTTTTT

j_gene: TRBJ2-3
v_gene: TRBV9
d_gene: -
abundance: once
CDR3aa: CASSDRYSTDTQYF
CDR3nt: TGTGCCAGCAGCGACAGATACAGCACAGATACGCAGTATTTT

j_gene: TRBJ2-6
v_gene: TRBV20-1
d_gene: -
abundance: -
CDR3aa: CSASSLSGANVLTF
CDR3nt: TGCAGTGCTAGTTCGTTGTCTGGGGCCAACGTCCTGACTTTC

j_gene: TRBJ1-1
v_gene: TRBV6-5
d_gene: -
abundance: -
CDR3aa: CASRTDFGNTEAFF
CDR3nt: TGTGCCAGCCGGACGGACTTCGGGAACACTGAAGCTTTCTTT

j_gene: TRBJ1-2
v_gene: TRBV12-3/TRBV12-4
d_gene: TRBD1
abundance: -
CDR3aa: CASSPTGAPGYTF
CDR3nt: TGTGCCAGCAGTCCGACAGGGGCTCCTGGCTACACCTTC

j_gene: TRBJ2-3
v_gene: TRBV6-2/TRBV6-3
d_gene: TRBD2
abundance: -
CDR3aa: CASSVTSGGDTQYF
CDR3nt: TGTGCCAGCAGCGTGACTAGCGGGGGGGATACGCAGTATTTT

j_gene: TRBJ2-7
v_gene: TRBV9
d_gene: TRBD2
abundance: -
CDR3aa: CASSDNSGTITHEQYF
CDR3nt: TGTGCCAGCAGCGATAACTCCGGGACTATTACCCACGAGCAGTACTTC

j_gene: TRBJ1-6
v_gene: TRBV19
d_gene: -
abundance: -
CDR3aa: CASSRDPGGNSPLHF
CDR3nt: TGTGCCAGTAGTCGAGATCCGGGAGGCAATTCACCCCTCCACTTT

j_gene: TRBJ1-6
v_gene: TRBV9
d_gene: -
abundance: -
CDR3aa: CASSVEPGDSPLHF
CDR3nt: TGTGCCAGCAGCGTAGAGCCGGGGGATTCACCCCTCCACTTT

j_gene: TRBJ1-4
v_gene: TRBV10-3
d_gene: -
abundance: -
CDR3aa: CAISDVQGSEKLFF
CDR3nt: TGTGCCATCAGTGACGTCCAGGGTAGTGAAAAACTGTTTTTT

j_gene: TRBJ1-5
v_gene: TRBV6-4
d_gene: TRBD1
abundance: -
CDR3aa: CASRDPRDRGRRQPQHF
CDR3nt: TGTGCCAGCAGAGACCCTCGTGACAGGGGGCGAAGGCAGCCCCAGCATTTT

j_gene: TRBJ1-4
v_gene: TRBV4-3
d_gene: TRBD1
abundance: -
CDR3aa: CASSQTGGANEKLFF
CDR3nt: TGCGCCAGCAGCCAAACAGGGGGGGCTAATGAAAAACTGTTTTTT

j_gene: TRBJ1-1
v_gene: TRBV5-4
d_gene: TRBD1
abundance: -
CDR3aa: CASSPGTGRNTEAFF
CDR3nt: TGTGCCAGCAGCCCAGGGACAGGGAGGAACACTGAAGCTTTCTTT

j_gene: TRBJ1-3
v_gene: TRBV4-1
d_gene: TRBD1
abundance: once
CDR3aa: CASSLRTGGAGNTIYF
CDR3nt: TGCGCCAGCAGCTTACGGACAGGGGGCGCTGGAAACACCATATATTTT

j_gene: TRBJ1-1
v_gene: TRBV27
d_gene: TRBD1
abundance: -
CDR3aa: CASSSQGFTEAFF
CDR3nt: TGTGCCAGCAGTTCACAGGGGTTCACTGAAGCTTTCTTT

j_gene: TRBJ2-1
v_gene: TRBV19
d_gene: TRBD2
abundance: -
CDR3aa: CASSRTSVINEQFF
CDR3nt: TGTGCCAGTAGCAGGACTAGCGTAATCAATGAGCAGTTCTTC

j_gene: TRBJ2-1
v_gene: TRBV7-2
d_gene: -
abundance: -
CDR3aa: CASSGDTYNEQFF
CDR3nt: TGTGCCAGCAGCGGGGACACCTACAATGAGCAGTTCTTC